Following are 32 T cell receptor beta chains from one sample sequenced in a study of shared clonotypes between healthy human individuals (dated by TCRdb to the early 2020s). Library prep was done by the immunoSEQ multiplex PCR assay. Entries here come from immuneACCESS through TCRdb and include only in-frame sequences with V and J called. Some clones fail to appear in such tables; in the studies checked, an unresolved V gene covers under half of the shortfall, and the cause of the remainder is unknown. Across this sample there are roughly 2 million clones, with around 95% seen only once. The ten largest clonotypes hold 0.13% of the sample. Sample: naive CD4+ T cells sorted from blood. In light of the paper, this sample's cell subset or site label describes: CD45RA+ positively selected. The receptors originated from a man younger than 30 in good health.

This clone was seen just once. V is TRBV27 and J is TRBJ1-5; the D gene is possibly TRBD1 (5 bases). Germline assignment: CDR1 MNHEY and CDR2 SMNVEV (reference sequence). This CDR3 region has 15 residues. The ends were cut back, 8 bases at V and 2 bases at J, with 16 bases in the middle. CDR3 nucleotide sequence: TGTGCCAGCTGGACGGGGGGTTTGGGCAATCAGCCCCAGCATTTT. Residues: CASWTGGLGNQPQHF.

This chain joins TRBV6-1 and TRBJ1-5; a possible D gene is TRBD1 (5 bases). The CDR3 spans 12 residues. Germline CDR1 and CDR2: MNHNS and SASEGT. Deletions cut 8 bases from V and 5 bases from J, with 10 bases between. The CDR3 is CASGRDHQPQHF. The CDR3 nucleotides read TGTGCCAGCGGCCGGGACCATCAGCCCCAGCATTTT.

V gene TRBV7-8 combines with J gene TRBJ1-1; TRBD1 aligns across 7 bases. With 3 bases clipped from V and 0 bases from J, the junction kept 4 bases outside the gene matches. The CDR3 sequence is 15 residues long. Looked up from germline, CDR1 is SGHVS and CDR2 is FQNEAQ. CDR3 DNA sequence: TGTGCCAGCAGCTTCAGGACAGGACTGAACACTGAAGCTTTCTTT. Translation: CASSFRTGLNTEAFF.

The chain combines TRBV9 with TRBJ2-3, with 7 nucleotides matching TRBD2. Germline V CDR1 and CDR2: SGDLS, YYNGEE. J gave up 2 bases and V 4 bases, and 10 bases lay outside the gene matches. The CDR3 is 16 amino acids. As DNA, the CDR3 is TGTGCCAGCAGCACACGACTAGCCTCGGCCACAGATACGCAGTATTTT. Protein sequence: CASSTRLASATDTQYF.

The rearrangement joins TRBV30 to TRBJ2-5; D gene ambiguous. Germline loops: CDR1 GTSNPN, CDR2 SVGIG (reference sequence). The V gene lost 2 bases and the J gene lost 5 bases, with 12 bases spanning the gap. This CDR3 region has 13 residues. DNA of the CDR3: TGTGCCTGGAGTCATGGAACCCCCGAGACCCAGTACTTC. Protein sequence: CAWSHGTPETQYF.

The chain couples TRBV10-3 to TRBJ1-2, with D uncertain. CDR1 ENHRY and CDR2 SYGVKD come from the germline V gene. V dropped 0 bases and J dropped 4 bases, with 9 bases sitting between them. This CDR3 comprises 14 residues. The CDR3 sequence is CAISESEGVYGYTF. In DNA form, the CDR3 reads TGTGCCATCAGTGAGTCCGAGGGTGTCTATGGCTACACCTTC.

The chain uses TRBV28 and TRBJ2-3; D is ambiguous. This CDR3 contains 13 residues. Germline V gene lookup returns CDR1 MDHEN and CDR2 SYDVKM. Trimming removed 6 bases from V and 1 base from J, with 8 bases in between. The CDR3 nucleotides are TGTGCCAGCAGATCAGACGGCACAGATACGCAGTATTTT. Translated: CASRSDGTDTQYF.

This clone appeared a single time. The chain combines TRBV11-2 with TRBJ2-7, with unresolved D. The CDR3 has 13 amino acids. The V gene's germline CDR1 is SGHAT and CDR2 FQNNGV. Trimming left V 4 bases short and J 2 bases short, with 9 bases between. The DNA of the CDR3 is TGTGCCAGCAGCTCCCCGGCAACCTACGAGCAGTACTTC. Protein sequence: CASSSPATYEQYF. The complete variable domain, with remaining parts taken from reference TRBV11-2 and TRBJ2-7, reads EAGVAQSPRYKIIEKRQSVAFWCNPISGHATLYWYQQILGQGPKLLIQFQNNGVVDDSQLPKDRFSAERLKGVDSTLKIQPAKLEDSAVYLCASSSPATYEQYFGPGTRLTVT.

The V gene is TRBV5-6, the J gene TRBJ2-1; D gene uncertain. From germline, CDR1 is SGHDT and CDR2 YYEEEE. This CDR3 contains 13 residues. V was trimmed by 4 bases and J by 5 bases, leaving 10 bases between them. The CDR3 bases are TGTGCCAGCAGCGCCCCGACGGACAATGAGCAGTTCTTC. This gives the protein CASSAPTDNEQFF. The variable domain in full, with the rest retrieved from reference TRBV5-6 and TRBJ2-1, is DAGVTQSPTHLIKTRGQQVTLRCSPKSGHDTVSWYQQALGQGPQFIFQYYEEEERQRGNFPDRFSGHQFPNYSSELNVNALLLGDSALYLCASSAPTDNEQFFGPGTRLTVL.

The rearrangement joins TRBV15 to TRBJ1-6; TRBD1 matches at 9 bases. CDR1 and CDR2 (germline): LNHNV, YYDKDF (reference sequence). With 3 bases clipped from V and 15 bases from J, the junction kept 12 bases outside the gene matches. The CDR3 contains 15 residues. DNA of the CDR3: TGTGCCACCAGCAGCCGACAGGGGGGCGGCTATGTCCTCCACTTT. It is translated as CATSSRQGGGYVLHF.

The chain is built from TRBV5-6 and TRBJ2-5; 7 bases line up with TRBD1. The germline V gene encodes CDR1 SGHDT and CDR2 YYEEEE. V was clipped by 0 bases and J by 3 bases; unmatched bases: 14. The length of the CDR3 is 18 residues. Here the CDR3 DNA reads TGTGCCAGCAGCTTGGACATAAGATCCGGGACAGCTAAAGAGACCCAGTACTTC. This encodes CASSLDIRSGTAKETQYF.

The rearrangement uses TRBV7-8 and TRBJ1-1; a possible D gene is TRBD1 (5 bases). Germline CDR1 reads SGHVS; CDR2 reads FQNEAQ. With 4 bases removed from V and 9 bases from J, the gap between germline ends came to 18 bases. This CDR3 is 14 amino acids long. DNA for the CDR3: TGTGCCAGCAGCTACTTGGAGGGGCAGGGCAAAGCTTTCTTT. This translates into CASSYLEGQGKAFF. The full variable domain, with the rest looked up from reference TRBV7-8 and TRBJ1-1, is GAGVSQSPRYKVAKRGQDVALRCDPISGHVSLFWYQQALGQGPEFLTYFQNEAQLDKSGLPSDRFFAERPEGSVSTLKIQRTQQEDSAVYLCASSYLEGQGKAFFGQGTRLTVV.

In the case of this clone: Other DNA sequences in this specimen translate into the identical CDR3. The V gene is TRBV18, the J gene TRBJ2-7; tentatively, D is TRBD2 (6 bases). The V gene lost 3 bases and the J gene lost 3 bases, with 12 bases spanning the gap. Germline V gives CDR1 KGHSH, CDR2 LQKENI. This CDR3 comprises 14 residues. CDR3 sequence reads: CASSPGTLDYEQYF. In DNA, the CDR3 is TGTGCCAGCTCACCGGGGACTCTTGACTACGAGCAGTACTTC.

The chain is built from TRBV6-6 and TRBJ2-3, with 9 bases fitting TRBD2. The V and J ends lost 10 bases and 4 bases, in that order; junction bases with no gene match: 9. The V gene's germline CDR1 is MNHNY and CDR2 SVGAGI (reference sequence). There are 14 residues in the CDR3. The CDR3 here is CATAGTSLADTQYF. In DNA form, the CDR3 reads TGTGCCACCGCGGGGACTAGCCTGGCAGATACGCAGTATTTT.

A remark on this clone: The sample carries other DNA sequences with the same CDR3. V is TRBV11-2 and J is TRBJ2-2; 7 positions match TRBD1. V shed 3 bases and J 1 base; nucleotides not matched to a gene: 2. The CDR3 is made up of 15 amino acids. CDR1 and CDR2 (germline): SGHAT, FQNNGV. The CDR3 DNA is TGTGCCAGCAGCTTGACAGGGAAGAACACCGGGGAGCTGTTTTTT. Its protein product is CASSLTGKNTGELFF.

This chain connects TRBV6-1 to TRBJ2-7; 9 bases line up with TRBD1. Per germline, CDR1 MNHNS and CDR2 SASEGT. CDR3 length equals 17 residues. After removal of 1 base from V and 2 bases from J, the junction contained 9 bases not matched to a gene. CDR3 region: CASSEGLGTGIPYEQYF. DNA of the CDR3: TGTGCCAGCAGTGAAGGACTAGGGACAGGGATTCCCTACGAGCAGTACTTC.

In the case of this clone: The junction and the germline gene differ at one end; a read error may be behind it. The chain couples TRBV7-7 to TRBJ2-3; D remains unclear. The length of the CDR3 is 13 residues. Per the germline V gene, CDR1 is SSHAT and CDR2 is FNYEAQ (reference sequence). The CDR3 here is CASSFFRSDTQYF. As DNA, the CDR3 is TGTGCTAGCAGCTTCTTCCGCTCAGATACGCAGTATTTT.

The J gene is TRBJ2-7, the V gene TRBV18; no reliable D call. The CDR3 is 14 amino acids. Trimming took 3 bases from V and 2 from J, leaving 11 bases between them. Germline V gives CDR1 KGHSH, CDR2 LQKENI. CDR3 loop: CASSPSFGTYEQYF. The CDR3 bases are TGTGCCAGCTCACCTTCTTTTGGAACCTACGAGCAGTACTTC.

V gene TRBV6-1 combines with J gene TRBJ1-2; D gene unclear. V lost 10 bases to trimming and J lost 8 bases, with 14 bases between them. Germline assignment: CDR1 MNHNS and CDR2 SASEGT. CDR3 size: 11 residues. Written as DNA, the CDR3 is TGTGCCATCCGCGGGAACGGCGGCTACACCTTC. Amino acids: CAIRGNGGYTF.

The gene calls are TRBV2 and TRBJ2-7; D uncertain. This CDR3 spans 14 amino acids. V lost 6 bases to trimming and J lost 2 bases, with 14 bases between them. Germline loops: CDR1 SNHLY, CDR2 FYNNEI. The DNA of the CDR3 is TGTGCCAGCAGCACCACCGGCGATGCCTACGAGCAGTACTTC. Translation: CASSTTGDAYEQYF.

The chain joins TRBV6-5 to TRBJ1-2; 7 nucleotides agree with TRBD1. Germline CDR1 reads MNHEY; CDR2 reads SVGAGI. V lost 7 bases and J lost 3; bases outside the gene matches: 8. The CDR3 is 14 amino acids. The CDR3: CASTRNRGDYGYTF. CDR3 nucleotides: TGTGCCAGCACGCGAAACAGGGGAGACTATGGCTACACCTTC.

The chain links TRBV30 to TRBJ1-1; D remains unclear. This CDR3 spans 13 amino acids. CDR1 is GTSNPN, CDR2 SVGIG, per germline (reference sequence). V was trimmed by 5 bases and J by 5 bases, leaving 15 bases between them. CDR3 sequence: CAWQHSGGTEAFF. DNA of the CDR3: TGTGCCTGGCAACACTCGGGAGGGACTGAAGCTTTCTTT.

V is TRBV6-5 and J is TRBJ1-6, with TRBD1 matching over 8 bases. V lost 6 bases to trimming and J lost 4 bases; unmatched junction nucleotides: 5. The CDR3 has 15 residues. The V gene's germline CDR1 is MNHEY and CDR2 SVGAGI. This chain's CDR3 is CASRPDRAYNSPLHF. The CDR3 coding sequence is TGTGCCAGCAGGCCGGACAGGGCATATAATTCACCCCTCCACTTT.

The J gene is TRBJ1-2, the V gene TRBV7-9; the D gene is possibly TRBD1 (6 bases). The CDR3 runs 15 residues. The germline V gene has CDR1 SEHNR and CDR2 FQNEAQ (reference sequence). V was shortened by 1 base and J by 0 bases, with 9 bases between the two germline ends. The CDR3 region has the DNA TGTGCCAGCAGCTTAGACAGGGCCCCTAACTATGGCTACACCTTC. Translating it yields CASSLDRAPNYGYTF. Using reference TRBV7-9 and TRBJ1-2 for the parts outside the CDR3, the full variable domain is DTGVSQNPRHKITKRGQNVTFRCDPISEHNRLYWYRQTLGQGPEFLTYFQNEAQLEKSRLLSDRFSAERPKGSFSTLEIQRTEQGDSAMYLCASSLDRAPNYGYTFGSGTRLTVV.

The chain carries TRBV30 and TRBJ2-7; unclear D gene. Germline lookup yields CDR1 GTSNPN and CDR2 SVGIG (reference sequence). The CDR3 covers 12 residues. V dropped 4 bases and J dropped 6 bases, with 13 bases sitting between them. The CDR3, as DNA: TGTGCCTGGAATGGCGGTGGGGTCGAGCAGTACTTC. Protein sequence: CAWNGGGVEQYF.

The chain has TRBV29-1 and TRBJ2-2; D is unclear. The CDR3 totals 14 residues. CDR1 and CDR2 from the germline V gene are SQVTM and ANQGSEA. The V gene lost 4 bases and the J gene lost 7 bases, with 16 bases spanning the gap. The CDR3 sequence is CSVANLGRRGELFF. Written as DNA, the CDR3 is TGCAGCGTTGCAAACCTAGGTCGACGCGGGGAGCTGTTTTTT.

This rearrangement joins TRBV28 to TRBJ2-2, with D maybe TRBD1 (6 bases). The V end was cut by 7 bases, the J end by 5 bases, with 26 bases between. The CDR3 loop spans 18 amino acids. The germline CDR1 and CDR2 sequences are MDHEN and SYDVKM. The CDR3 DNA reads as TGTGCCAGCACCAGTTTATGGATTTGGGGGCTGGATACCGGGGAGCTGTTTTTT. Its protein is CASTSLWIWGLDTGELFF. Full variable domain (missing parts from reference TRBV28 and TRBJ2-2): DVKVTQSSRYLVKRTGEKVFLECVQDMDHENMFWYRQDPGLGLRLIYFSYDVKMKEKGDIPEGYSVSREKKERFSLILESASTNQTSMYLCASTSLWIWGLDTGELFFGEGSRLTVL.

For this clone: Other DNA sequences in this sample translate to the same CDR3. The V call is TRBV5-6, the J call TRBJ2-3; D unresolved. This CDR3 has 14 amino acids. The germline V gene encodes CDR1 SGHDT and CDR2 YYEEEE. V was shortened by 2 bases and J by 1 base, with 8 bases between the two germline ends. CDR3 in DNA: TGTGCCAGCAGCTTAGGCAGTGGCACAGATACGCAGTATTTT. Amino acids: CASSLGSGTDTQYF. The full variable domain, completed using reference TRBV5-6 and TRBJ2-3, is DAGVTQSPTHLIKTRGQQVTLRCSPKSGHDTVSWYQQALGQGPQFIFQYYEEEERQRGNFPDRFSGHQFPNYSSELNVNALLLGDSALYLCASSLGSGTDTQYFGPGTRLTVL.

V is TRBV4-1 and J is TRBJ2-7; D is unresolved. The CDR3 extends over 15 amino acids. V lost 3 bases and J 6 bases, leaving 18 bases between the germline ends. Germline-derived CDR1 and CDR2 are MGHRA and YSYEKL. This CDR3 is CASSHPDPYPGEQYF. The CDR3 bases are TGCGCCAGCAGCCACCCTGATCCTTACCCCGGCGAGCAGTACTTC.

The J gene is TRBJ2-5, the V gene TRBV30; TRBD1 matches at 8 bases. With the DNA end fitting TRBJ2-7 better, the J assignment may be wrong. The CDR3 runs to 14 residues. Germline V lookup: CDR1 GTSNPN, CDR2 SVGIG (reference sequence). In DNA, the CDR3 is TGTGCCTGGTCAACCGGGACAGGAGCCTACGAGCAGTACTTC. The encoded protein is CAWSTGTGAYEQYF.

V usage is TRBV5-1 and J usage is TRBJ2-3; the D is unclear. The CDR3 consists of 15 residues. Germline lookup yields CDR1 SGHRS and CDR2 YFSETQ. The ends were cut back, 2 bases at V and 0 bases at J, with 10 bases in the middle. This chain's CDR3 is CASSFTRKSTDTQYF. CDR3 DNA: TGCGCCAGCAGCTTTACGCGTAAGAGCACAGATACGCAGTATTTT.

The rearrangement uses TRBV6-1 and TRBJ1-5; TRBD1 aligns across 9 bases. Germline trimming cut 0 bases from V and 6 bases from J; bases unmatched to any gene: 6. The CDR3 extends over 16 amino acids. Germline values: CDR1 MNHNS, CDR2 SASEGT. CDR3 sequence reads: CASSEAKTGGGQPQHF. Here the CDR3 DNA reads TGTGCCAGCAGTGAAGCGAAAACAGGGGGCGGTCAGCCCCAGCATTTT.